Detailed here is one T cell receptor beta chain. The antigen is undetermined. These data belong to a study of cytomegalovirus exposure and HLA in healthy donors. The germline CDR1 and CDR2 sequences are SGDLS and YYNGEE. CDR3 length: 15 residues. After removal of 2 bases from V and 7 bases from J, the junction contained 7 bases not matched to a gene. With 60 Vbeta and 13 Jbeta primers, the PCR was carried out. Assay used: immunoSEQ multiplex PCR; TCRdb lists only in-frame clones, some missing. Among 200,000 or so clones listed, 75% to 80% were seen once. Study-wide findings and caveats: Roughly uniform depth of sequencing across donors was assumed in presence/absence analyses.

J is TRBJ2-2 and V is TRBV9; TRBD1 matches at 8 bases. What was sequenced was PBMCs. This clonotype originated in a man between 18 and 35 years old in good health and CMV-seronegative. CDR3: CASSVTGDAHGELFF. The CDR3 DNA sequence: TGTGCCAGCAGCGTGACAGGGGATGCCCACGGGGAGCTGTTTTTT.